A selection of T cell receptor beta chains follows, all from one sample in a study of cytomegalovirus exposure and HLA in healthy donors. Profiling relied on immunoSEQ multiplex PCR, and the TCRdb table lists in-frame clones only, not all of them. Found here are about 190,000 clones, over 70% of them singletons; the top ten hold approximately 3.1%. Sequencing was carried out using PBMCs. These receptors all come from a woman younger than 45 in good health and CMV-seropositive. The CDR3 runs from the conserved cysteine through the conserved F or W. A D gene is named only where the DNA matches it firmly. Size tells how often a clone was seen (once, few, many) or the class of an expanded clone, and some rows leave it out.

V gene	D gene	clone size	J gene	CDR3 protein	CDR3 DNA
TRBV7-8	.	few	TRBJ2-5	CASSPPFERYQETQYF	TGTGCCAGCAGCCCGCCCTTTGAGCGGTACCAAGAGACCCAGTACTTC
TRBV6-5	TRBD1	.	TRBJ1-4	CASSRTGVTNEKLFF	TGTGCCAGCAGTAGAACAGGGGTAACTAATGAAAAACTGTTTTTT
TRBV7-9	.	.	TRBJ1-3	CASLSGTNSGNTIYF	TGTGCCTCCCTATCAGGCACCAACTCTGGAAACACCATATATTTT
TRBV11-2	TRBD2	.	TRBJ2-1	CASSELAGVVEQFF	TGTGCCAGCTCCGAGCTAGCGGGAGTGGTAGAGCAGTTCTTC
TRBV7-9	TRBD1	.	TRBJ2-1	CASSPVPTGGRYNEQFF	TGTGCCAGCAGCCCGGTTCCCACAGGGGGCAGATACAATGAGCAGTTCTTC
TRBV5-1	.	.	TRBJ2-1	CASSFGQPYNEQFF	TGCGCCAGCAGCTTTGGACAGCCCTACAATGAGCAGTTCTTC
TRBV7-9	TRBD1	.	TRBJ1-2	CASRGGGEEGYTF	TGTGCCAGCAGAGGAGGGGGCGAGGAGGGCTACACCTTC
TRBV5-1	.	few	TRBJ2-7	CASRHRRESSYEQYF	TGCGCCAGCAGACACCGCCGTGAAAGCTCCTACGAGCAGTACTTC
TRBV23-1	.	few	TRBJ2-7	CASSQFIDPRRDPHYEQYF	TGCGCCAGCAGTCAATTTATAGATCCGAGGCGGGACCCACACTACGAGCAGTACTTC
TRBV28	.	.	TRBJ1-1	CASSFSFTGGGTEAFF	TGTGCCAGCAGTTTCTCCTTTACCGGGGGAGGCACTGAAGCTTTCTTT
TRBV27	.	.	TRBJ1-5	CASSMTGQSLKQPQHF	TGTGCCAGCAGTATGACCGGACAGAGCCTCAAGCAGCCCCAGCATTTT
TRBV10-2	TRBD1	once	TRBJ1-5	CASSPSDRARGNQPQHF	TGCGCCAGCAGTCCCTCCGACAGGGCCAGGGGCAATCAGCCCCAGCATTTT
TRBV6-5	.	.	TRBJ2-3	CASTRGSSTDTQYF	TGTGCCAGCACCCGCGGGTCTAGCACAGATACGCAGTATTTT
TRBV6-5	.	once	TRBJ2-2	CASTFGEAGELFF	TGTGCCAGCACCTTTGGGGAGGCCGGGGAGCTGTTTTTT
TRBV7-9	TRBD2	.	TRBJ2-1	CASSQTSGGYNEQFF	TGTGCCAGCAGTCAGACTAGCGGAGGCTACAATGAGCAGTTCTTC
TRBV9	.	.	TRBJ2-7	CASSVVAASYEQYF	TGTGCCAGCAGCGTAGTAGCCGCTTCCTACGAGCAGTACTTC
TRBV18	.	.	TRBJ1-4	CASSATGEKLFF	TGTGCCAGCTCAGCGACGGGGGAAAAACTGTTTTTT
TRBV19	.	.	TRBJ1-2	CATQLGSNYGYTF	TGTGCCACCCAGCTGGGCAGTAACTATGGCTACACCTTC
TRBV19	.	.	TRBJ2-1	CASSIVGSEDSYNEQFF	TGTGCCAGTAGTATAGTGGGTAGCGAGGACTCCTACAATGAGCAGTTCTTC
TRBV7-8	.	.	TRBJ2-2	CASSLESSPLSYTGELFF	TGTGCCAGCAGCTTAGAATCTTCCCCCCTTTCTTACACCGGGGAGCTGTTTTTT
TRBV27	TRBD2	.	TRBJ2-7	CASSTLAGTGEQYF	TGTGCCAGCAGTACTTTAGCGGGAACAGGTGAGCAGTACTTC
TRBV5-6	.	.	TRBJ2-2	CASRGDHTGELFF	TGTGCCAGCAGGGGAGATCACACCGGGGAGCTGTTTTTT
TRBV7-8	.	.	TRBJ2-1	CAAGGVAGNNEQFF	TGTGCCGCAGGGGGGGTAGCGGGAAACAATGAGCAGTTCTTC
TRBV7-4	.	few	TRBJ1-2	CASSLGDRNPYNYGYTF	TGTGCCAGCAGCTTAGGAGACAGGAACCCATATAACTATGGCTACACCTTC
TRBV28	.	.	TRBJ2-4	CASSPMDRAGSKNIQYF	TGTGCCAGCAGTCCCATGGACCGAGCCGGGAGCAAAAACATTCAGTACTTC
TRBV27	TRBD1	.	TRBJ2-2	CASSSYRGAGELFF	TGTGCCAGCAGTTCATACAGGGGCGCCGGGGAGCTGTTTTTT
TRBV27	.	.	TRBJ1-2	CASSLADTNYGYTF	TGTGCCAGCAGTTTAGCAGATACTAACTATGGCTACACCTTC
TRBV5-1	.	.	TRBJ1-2	CASSLGTGINYGYTF	TGCGCCAGCAGCTTGGGTACAGGGATTAACTATGGCTACACCTTC